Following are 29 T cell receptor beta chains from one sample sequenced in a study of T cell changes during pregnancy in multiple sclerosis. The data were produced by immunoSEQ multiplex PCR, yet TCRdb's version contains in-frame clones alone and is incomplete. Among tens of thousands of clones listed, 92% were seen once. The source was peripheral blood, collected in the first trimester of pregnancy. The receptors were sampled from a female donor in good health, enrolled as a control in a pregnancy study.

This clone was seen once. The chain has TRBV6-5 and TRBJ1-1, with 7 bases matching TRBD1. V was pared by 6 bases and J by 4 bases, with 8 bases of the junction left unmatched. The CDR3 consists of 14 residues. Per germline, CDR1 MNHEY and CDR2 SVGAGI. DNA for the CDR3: TGTGCCAGCAGCTACGATCCAGGGGGCACTGAAGCTTTCTTT. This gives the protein CASSYDPGGTEAFF.

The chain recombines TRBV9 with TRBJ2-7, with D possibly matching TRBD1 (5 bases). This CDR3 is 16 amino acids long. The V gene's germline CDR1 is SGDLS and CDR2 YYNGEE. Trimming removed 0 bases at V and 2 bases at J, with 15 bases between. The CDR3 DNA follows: TGTGCCAGCAGCGTAGCCGGCGCAGGGAAGCCCTACGAGCAGTACTTC. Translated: CASSVAGAGKPYEQYF.

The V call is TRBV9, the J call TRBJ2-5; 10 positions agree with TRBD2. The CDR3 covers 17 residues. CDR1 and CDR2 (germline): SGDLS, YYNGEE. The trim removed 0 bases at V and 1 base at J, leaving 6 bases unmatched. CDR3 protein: CASSVDPSGGVQETQYF. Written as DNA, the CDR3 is TGTGCCAGCAGCGTAGACCCCAGCGGGGGGGTCCAAGAGACCCAGTACTTC.

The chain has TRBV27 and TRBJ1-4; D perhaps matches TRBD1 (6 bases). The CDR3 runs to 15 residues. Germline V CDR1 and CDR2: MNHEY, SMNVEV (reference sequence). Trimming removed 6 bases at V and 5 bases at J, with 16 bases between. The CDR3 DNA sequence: TGTGCCAGCAGGCGACGGCAGGGGAGCAATGAAAAACTGTTTTTT. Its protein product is CASRRRQGSNEKLFF. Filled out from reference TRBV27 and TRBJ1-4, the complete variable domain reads EAQVTQNPRYLITVTGKKLTVTCSQNMNHEYMSWYRQDPGLGLRQIYYSMNVEVTDKGDVPEGYKVSRKEKRNFPLILESPSPNQTSLYFCASRRRQGSNEKLFFGSGTQLSVL.

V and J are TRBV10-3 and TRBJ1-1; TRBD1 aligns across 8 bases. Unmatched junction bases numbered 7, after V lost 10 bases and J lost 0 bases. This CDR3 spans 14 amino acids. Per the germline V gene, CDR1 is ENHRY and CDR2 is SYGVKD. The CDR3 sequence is CATRQGRLNTEAFF. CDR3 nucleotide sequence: TGTGCCACCCGACAGGGGCGACTGAACACTGAAGCTTTCTTT.

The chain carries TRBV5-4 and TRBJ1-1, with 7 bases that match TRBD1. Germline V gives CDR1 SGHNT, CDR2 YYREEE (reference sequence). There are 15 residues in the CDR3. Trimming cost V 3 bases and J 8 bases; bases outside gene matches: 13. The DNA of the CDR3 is TGTGCCAGCAGCTCGCCTGGCGTAAGACAGGGAGAAGCTTTCTTT. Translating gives CASSSPGVRQGEAFF.

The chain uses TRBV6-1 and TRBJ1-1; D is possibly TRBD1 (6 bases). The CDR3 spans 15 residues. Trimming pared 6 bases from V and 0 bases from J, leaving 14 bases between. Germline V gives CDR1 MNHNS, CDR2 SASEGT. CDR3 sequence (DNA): TGTGCCAGCAGCGGGGACATCCGGGTGAACACTGAAGCTTTCTTT. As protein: CASSGDIRVNTEAFF.

For the CDR3, the DNA is TGTGCCAGCAGCAGACGACAGGGAACTGAAGCTTTCTTT. Its protein is CASSRRQGTEAFF. The chain joins TRBV7-2 to TRBJ1-1; 7 bases agree with TRBD1. This CDR3 contains 13 residues. With 5 bases clipped from V and 5 bases from J, the junction kept 5 bases outside the gene matches. CDR1 SGHTA and CDR2 FQGNSA come from the germline V gene. Looking up the rest from reference TRBV7-2 and TRBJ1-1 gives the full variable domain: GAGVSQSPSNKVTEKGKDVELRCDPISGHTALYWYRQSLGQGLEFLIYFQGNSAPDKSGLPSDRFSAERTGGSVSTLTIQRTQQEDSAVYLCASSRRQGTEAFFGQGTRLTVV.

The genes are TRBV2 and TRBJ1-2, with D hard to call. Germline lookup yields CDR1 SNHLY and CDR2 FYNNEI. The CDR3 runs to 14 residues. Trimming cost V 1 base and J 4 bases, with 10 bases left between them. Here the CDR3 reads CASSEGWAAYGYTF. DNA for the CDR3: TGTGCCAGCAGTGAAGGGTGGGCAGCCTATGGCTACACCTTC.

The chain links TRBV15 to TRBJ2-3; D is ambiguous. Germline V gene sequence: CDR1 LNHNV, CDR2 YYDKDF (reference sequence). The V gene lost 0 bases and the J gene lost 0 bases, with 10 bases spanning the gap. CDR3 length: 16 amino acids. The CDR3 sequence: CATSRDVRGSTDTQYF. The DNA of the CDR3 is TGTGCCACCAGCAGAGATGTGCGAGGCAGCACAGATACGCAGTATTTT.

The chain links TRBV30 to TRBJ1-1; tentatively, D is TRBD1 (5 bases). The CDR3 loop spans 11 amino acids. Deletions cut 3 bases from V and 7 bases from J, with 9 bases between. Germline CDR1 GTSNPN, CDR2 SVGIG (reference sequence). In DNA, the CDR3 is TGTGCCTGGAGGGAACAGGATGAAGCTTTCTTT. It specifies CAWREQDEAFF. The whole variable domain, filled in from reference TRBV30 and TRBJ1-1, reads SQTIHQWPATLVQPVGSPLSLECTVEGTSNPNLYWYRQAAGRGLQLLFYSVGIGQISSEVPQNLSASRPQDRQFILSSKKLLLSDSGFYLCAWREQDEAFFGQGTRLTVV.

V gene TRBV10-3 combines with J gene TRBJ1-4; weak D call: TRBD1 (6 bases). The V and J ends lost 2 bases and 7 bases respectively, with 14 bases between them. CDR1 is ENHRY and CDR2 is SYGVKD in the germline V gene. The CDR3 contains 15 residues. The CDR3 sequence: CAISEGPEGVEKLFF. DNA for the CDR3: TGTGCCATCAGTGAGGGTCCCGAGGGGGTTGAAAAACTGTTTTTT.

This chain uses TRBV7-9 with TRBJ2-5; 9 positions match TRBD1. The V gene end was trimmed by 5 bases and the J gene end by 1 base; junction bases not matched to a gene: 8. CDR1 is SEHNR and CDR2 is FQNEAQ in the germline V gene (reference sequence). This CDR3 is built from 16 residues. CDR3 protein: CASSLYQGQGQETQYF. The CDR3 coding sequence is TGTGCCAGCAGCCTCTACCAGGGACAGGGCCAAGAGACCCAGTACTTC.

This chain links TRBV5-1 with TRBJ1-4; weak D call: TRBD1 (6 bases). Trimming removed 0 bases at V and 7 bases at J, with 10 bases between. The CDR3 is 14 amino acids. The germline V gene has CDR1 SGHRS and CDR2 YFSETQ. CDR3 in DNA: TGCGCCAGCAGCTTGGGGGGGCCAGGTGAAAAACTGTTTTTT. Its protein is CASSLGGPGEKLFF.

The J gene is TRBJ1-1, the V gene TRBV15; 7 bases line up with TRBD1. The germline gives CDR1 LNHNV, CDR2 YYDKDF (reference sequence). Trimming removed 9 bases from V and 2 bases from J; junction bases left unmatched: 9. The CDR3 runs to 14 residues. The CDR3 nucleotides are TGTGCCACAACCGGGACAGCCACAAACACTGAAGCTTTCTTT. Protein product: CATTGTATNTEAFF. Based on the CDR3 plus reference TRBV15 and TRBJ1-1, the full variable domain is DAMVIQNPRYQVTQFGKPVTLSCSQTLNHNVMYWYQQKSSQAPKLLFHYYDKDFNNEADTPDNFQSRRPNTSFCFLDIRSPGLGDTAMYLCATTGTATNTEAFFGQGTRLTVV.

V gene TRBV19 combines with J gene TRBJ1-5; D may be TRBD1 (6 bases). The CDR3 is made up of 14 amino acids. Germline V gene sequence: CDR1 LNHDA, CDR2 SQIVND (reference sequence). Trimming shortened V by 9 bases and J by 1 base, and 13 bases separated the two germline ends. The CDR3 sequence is CASRDKISNQPQHF. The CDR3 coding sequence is TGTGCCAGCCGGGACAAAATAAGCAATCAGCCCCAGCATTTT.

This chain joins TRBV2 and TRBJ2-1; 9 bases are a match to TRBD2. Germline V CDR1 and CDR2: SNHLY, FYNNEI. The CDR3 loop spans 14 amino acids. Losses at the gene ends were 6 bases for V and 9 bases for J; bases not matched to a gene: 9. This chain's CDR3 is CASRSGGRASEQFF. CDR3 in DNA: TGTGCCAGCAGGTCCGGCGGGAGGGCCTCTGAGCAGTTCTTC.

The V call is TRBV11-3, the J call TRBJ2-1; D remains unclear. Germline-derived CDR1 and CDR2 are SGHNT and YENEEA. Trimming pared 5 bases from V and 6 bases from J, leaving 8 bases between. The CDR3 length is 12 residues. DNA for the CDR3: TGTGCCAGCAGCCCAGTAACCAATGAGCAGTTCTTC. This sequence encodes CASSPVTNEQFF.

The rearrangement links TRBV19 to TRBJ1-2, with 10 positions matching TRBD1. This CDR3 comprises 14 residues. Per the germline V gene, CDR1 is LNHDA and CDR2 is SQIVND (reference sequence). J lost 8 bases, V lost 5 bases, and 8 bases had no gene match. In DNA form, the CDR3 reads TGTGCCAGTAGTTCGACGACAGGGGGCCTCGGCTACACCTTC. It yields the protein CASSSTTGGLGYTF.

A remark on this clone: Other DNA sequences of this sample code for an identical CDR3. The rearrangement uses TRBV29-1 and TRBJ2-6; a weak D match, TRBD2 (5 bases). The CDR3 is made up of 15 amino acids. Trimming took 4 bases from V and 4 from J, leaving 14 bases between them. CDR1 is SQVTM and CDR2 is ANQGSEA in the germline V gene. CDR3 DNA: TGCAGCGTTGGGGAAACGGGGAAAGGGGCCAACGTCCTGACTTTC. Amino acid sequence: CSVGETGKGANVLTF.

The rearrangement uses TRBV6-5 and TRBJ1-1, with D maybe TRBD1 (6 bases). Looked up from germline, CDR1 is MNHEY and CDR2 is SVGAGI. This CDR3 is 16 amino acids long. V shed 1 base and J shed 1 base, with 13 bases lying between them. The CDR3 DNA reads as TGTGCCAGCAGTTACTTCGACCTGGGACAGAACACTGAAGCTTTCTTT. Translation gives CASSYFDLGQNTEAFF.

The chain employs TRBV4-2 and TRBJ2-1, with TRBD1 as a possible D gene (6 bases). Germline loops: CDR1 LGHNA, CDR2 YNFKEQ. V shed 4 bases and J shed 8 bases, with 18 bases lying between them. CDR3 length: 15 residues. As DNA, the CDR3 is TGTGCCAGCAGCCTACAGGGACAATCCCCGGATGAGCAGTTCTTC. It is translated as CASSLQGQSPDEQFF.

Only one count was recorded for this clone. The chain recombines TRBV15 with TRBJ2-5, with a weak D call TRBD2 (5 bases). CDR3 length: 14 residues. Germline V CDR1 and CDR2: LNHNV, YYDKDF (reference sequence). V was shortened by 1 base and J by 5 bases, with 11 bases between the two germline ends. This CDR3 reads CATSRGRGGETQYF. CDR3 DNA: TGTGCCACCAGCAGAGGACGGGGTGGGGAGACCCAGTACTTC.

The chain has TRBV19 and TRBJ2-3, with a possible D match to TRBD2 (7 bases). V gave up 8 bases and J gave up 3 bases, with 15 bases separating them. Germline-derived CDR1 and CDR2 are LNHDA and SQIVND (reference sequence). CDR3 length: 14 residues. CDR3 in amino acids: CASQIQGGTDTQYF. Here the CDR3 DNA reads TGTGCCAGTCAAATACAGGGAGGGACAGATACGCAGTATTTT.

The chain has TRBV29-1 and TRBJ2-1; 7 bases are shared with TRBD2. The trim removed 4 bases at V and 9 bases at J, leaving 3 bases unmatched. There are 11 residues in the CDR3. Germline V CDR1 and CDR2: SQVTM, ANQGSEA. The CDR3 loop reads CSVVGTIEQFF. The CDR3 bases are TGCAGCGTTGTGGGGACTATTGAGCAGTTCTTC.

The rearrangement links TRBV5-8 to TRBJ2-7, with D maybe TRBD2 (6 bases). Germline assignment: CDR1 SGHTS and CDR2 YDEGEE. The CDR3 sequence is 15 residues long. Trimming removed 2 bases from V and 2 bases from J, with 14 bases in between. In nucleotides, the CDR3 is TGTGCCAGCAGCTTCCCGGCGGAGGGAGCCTACGAGCAGTACTTC. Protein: CASSFPAEGAYEQYF.

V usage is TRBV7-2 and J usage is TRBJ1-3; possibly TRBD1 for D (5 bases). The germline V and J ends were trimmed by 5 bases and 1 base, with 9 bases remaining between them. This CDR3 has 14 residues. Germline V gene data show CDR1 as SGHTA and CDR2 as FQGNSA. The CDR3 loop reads CASSPRQSGNTIYF. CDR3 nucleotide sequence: TGTGCCAGCAGCCCTCGACAGTCTGGAAACACCATATATTTT.

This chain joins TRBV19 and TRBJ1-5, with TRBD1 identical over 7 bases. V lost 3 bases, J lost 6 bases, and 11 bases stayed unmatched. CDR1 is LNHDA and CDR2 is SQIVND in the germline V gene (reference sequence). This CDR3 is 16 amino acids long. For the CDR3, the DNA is TGTGCCAGTAGTATTTTGTGGACAGGCGGTACTCAGCCCCAGCATTTT. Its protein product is CASSILWTGGTQPQHF.

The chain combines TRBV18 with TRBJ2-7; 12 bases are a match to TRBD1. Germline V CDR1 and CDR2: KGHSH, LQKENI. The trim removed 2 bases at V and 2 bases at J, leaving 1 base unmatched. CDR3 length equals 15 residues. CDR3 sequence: CASSPRDRGPYEQYF. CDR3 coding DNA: TGTGCCAGCTCACCAAGGGACAGGGGGCCCTACGAGCAGTACTTC.